This T cell receptor (beta chain) was sequenced in a study of T cells in tumors after PD-1 blockade. On the study more broadly: Daily vismodegib 150 mg continued in a subset of anti-PD-1-treated patients. Whole-study findings and limits: Expanded exhausted CD8+ clones after therapy were mostly novel clonotypes. In squamous cell carcinoma, 45% to 50% of expanded exhausted clones were novel versus about 30% of other expanded CD8+ clones.

To note about this clone: Its specificity is unknown.

Germline CDR1 reads GTSNPN; CDR2 reads SVGIG (reference sequence). Trimming took 0 bases from V and 2 from J, leaving 11 bases between them. The CDR3 covers 15 residues. The data were produced by immunoSEQ multiplex PCR, yet TCRdb's version contains in-frame clones alone and is incomplete. The sample has 10,000 to 15,000 clones; around 60% are singletons. The chain is built from TRBV30 and TRBJ1-3; no firm D call. The sequence was collected from a human donor with cutaneous squamous cell carcinoma. The specimen comprised tumor tissue, sampled before anti-PD-1 treatment. The CDR3 DNA is TGTGCCTGGAGTGTGTGGCCGTCAGCTGGAAACACCATATATTTT. It encodes CAWSVWPSAGNTIYF.